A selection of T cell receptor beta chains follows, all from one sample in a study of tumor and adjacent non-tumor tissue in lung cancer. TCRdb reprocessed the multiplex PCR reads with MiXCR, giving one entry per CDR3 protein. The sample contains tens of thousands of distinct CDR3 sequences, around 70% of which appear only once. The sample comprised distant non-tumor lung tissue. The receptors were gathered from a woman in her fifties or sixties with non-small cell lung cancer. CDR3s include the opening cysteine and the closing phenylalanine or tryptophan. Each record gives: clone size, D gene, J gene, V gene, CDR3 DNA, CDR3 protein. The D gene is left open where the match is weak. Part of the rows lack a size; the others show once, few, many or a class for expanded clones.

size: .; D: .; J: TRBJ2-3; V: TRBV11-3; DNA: TGTGCCAGTAGCTTGGACATGCTGGCAGATACGCAGTGTTTT; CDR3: CASSLDMLADTQCF
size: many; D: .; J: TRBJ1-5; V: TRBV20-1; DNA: TGCAGTGCTAGAGAGTGGAGTAGCAATCAGCCCCAGCATTTT; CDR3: CSAREWSSNQPQHF
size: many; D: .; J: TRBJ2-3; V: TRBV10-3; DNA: TGTGCCATCAGTGAGGGGGCGGAAGATACGCAGTATTTT; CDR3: CAISEGAEDTQYF
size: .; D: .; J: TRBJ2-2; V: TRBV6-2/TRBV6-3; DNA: TGTGCCACCGGGGGAGCGAGTTCCCACACCGGGGAGCTGTTTTTT; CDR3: CATGGASSHTGELFF
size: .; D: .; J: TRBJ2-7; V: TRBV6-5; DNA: TGTGCCAGCAGTCCGGATCTGGCGAACTACGAGCAGTACTTC; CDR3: CASSPDLANYEQYF
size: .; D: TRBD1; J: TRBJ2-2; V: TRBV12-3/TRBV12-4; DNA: TGTGCCAGCAGGACCGACAGGGAGATAACCGGGGAGCTGTTTTTT; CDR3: CASRTDREITGELFF
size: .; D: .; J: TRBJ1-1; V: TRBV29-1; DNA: TGCAGCAATACAAGGACGGCGAACATTGAAGCTTTCTTT; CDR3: CSNTRTANIEAFF
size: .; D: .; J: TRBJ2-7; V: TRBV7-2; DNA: TGTGCCAGCAGTCAGGGCCCCTGCTCTTACGAGCAGTACTTC; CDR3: CASSQGPCSYEQYF
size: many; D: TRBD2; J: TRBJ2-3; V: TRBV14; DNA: TGTGCCAGCAGCCCTCGTGCGGGGGGCACAGATACGCAGTATTTT; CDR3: CASSPRAGGTDTQYF
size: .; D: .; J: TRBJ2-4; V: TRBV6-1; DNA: TGTGCCAGTAGTGAAGGGTCTATACAGATAAACATTCAGTACTTC; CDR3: CASSEGSIQINIQYF
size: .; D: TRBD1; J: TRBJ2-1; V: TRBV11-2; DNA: TGCGCCAGCAGCTTAAGGGGGCGTGGGCATAGTGATGAGCAGTTCTTC; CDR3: CASSLRGRGHSDEQFF
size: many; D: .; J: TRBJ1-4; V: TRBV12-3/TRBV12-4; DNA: TGTGCCAGCAGGATGACAGGAGAGAATGAAAAACTGTTTTTT; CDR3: CASRMTGENEKLFF
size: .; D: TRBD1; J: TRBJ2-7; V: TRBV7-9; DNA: TGTCCCAGCAGCCAGGGACAGGGAGTACACGAGCAGTACTTC; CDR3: CPSSQGQGVHEQYF
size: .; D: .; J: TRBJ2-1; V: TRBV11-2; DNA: TGTGCTAGCAGCTTAGGATCCTTGGCTGGGAATAAGCAGTTCTTC; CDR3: CASSLGSLAGNKQFF
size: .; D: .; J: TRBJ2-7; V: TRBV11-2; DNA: TGTGCCAACGGAGAGGGGAACTACGAGCAGTACTTC; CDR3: CANGEGNYEQYF
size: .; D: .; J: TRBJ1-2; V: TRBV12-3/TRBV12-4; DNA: TGTGCCAGCAGCCCTGGACCGGGGCCTACTAACTATGGCTACATCTTC; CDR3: CASSPGPGPTNYGYIF
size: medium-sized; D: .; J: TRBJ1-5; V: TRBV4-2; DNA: TGTGCCAGCAGCCAAGTTTTTGACGGGACGCAGCCCCAGCATTTT; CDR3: CASSQVFDGTQPQHF
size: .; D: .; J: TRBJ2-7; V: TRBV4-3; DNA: TGCGCCAGCAGCCAAGATTCACTAGGGGGAGTCGGCGAACAGTACTTC; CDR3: CASSQDSLGGVGEQYF
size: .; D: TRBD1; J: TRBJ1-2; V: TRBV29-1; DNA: TGCAGCGTTAGAAGGCAGGGGGGAGTGGGTGTCTACACCTTC; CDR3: CSVRRQGGVGVYTF
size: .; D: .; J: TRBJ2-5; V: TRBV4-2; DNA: TGTGCCAGTAGCCAAGCGGGCAGCCAAGAGACCCAGTACTTC; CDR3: CASSQAGSQETQYF
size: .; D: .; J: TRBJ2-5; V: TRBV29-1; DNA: TGCAGCGTTGAGAGCATGCTCCGGGAGACCCAGTACTTC; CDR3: CSVESMLRETQYF
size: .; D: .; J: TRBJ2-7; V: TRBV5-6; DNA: TGTGCCAGGAGCGAGACGGGGGTTCCCTACGAGCGGTATTTC; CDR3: CARSETGVPYERYF
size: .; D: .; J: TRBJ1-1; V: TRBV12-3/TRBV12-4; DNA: TGTGGCAGCAGTTCCTACGAGGAACAGCTGAACACTGAAGCTTTCTTT; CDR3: CGSSSYEEQLNTEAFF
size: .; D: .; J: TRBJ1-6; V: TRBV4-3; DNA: TGCACCAGCAGACAAGAGTCCGGTTCACCCCTCCACTTT; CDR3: CTSRQESGSPLHF
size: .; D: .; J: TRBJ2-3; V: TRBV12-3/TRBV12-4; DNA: TGTACCAGCAGCCTTGATGGGGTAGATAAGCCCCAGTATTTT; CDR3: CTSSLDGVDKPQYF
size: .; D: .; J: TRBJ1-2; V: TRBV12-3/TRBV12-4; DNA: TGTGCCAGCAGTATGCAAGAGCGTACCTATGGCTACACCTTC; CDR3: CASSMQERTYGYTF
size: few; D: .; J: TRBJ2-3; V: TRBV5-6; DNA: TGTGCCAGCAGCTTCGGTGTGGGGAGGTTGGATACGCAGTATTTT; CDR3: CASSFGVGRLDTQYF
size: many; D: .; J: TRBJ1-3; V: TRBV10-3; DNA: TGTGCCATCAGTGGGCGGGACGTCAATGGAAACACCATATATTTT; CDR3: CAISGRDVNGNTIYF